These 10 T cell receptor beta chains were all obtained from the same sample, sequenced in a study of blood T cells in healthy people across ages. Combining a sample-barcoded 5' primer with a J-beta primer mix, a second PCR ran for roughly 7 to 11 cycles. TCRdb reprocessed the 5' RACE reads via MiXCR and lists one record per CDR3 protein. The table includes roughly 800,000 distinct CDR3 sequences, about 48% detected once. The specimen was blood. These receptors were collected from a man of 80 years or more in good health.

This clonotype was recorded many times. V usage is TRBV27 and J usage is TRBJ2-1; D is undetermined. This CDR3 spans 12 amino acids. CDR1 and CDR2 (germline): MNHEY, SMNVEV (reference sequence). V lost 6 bases, J lost 4 bases, and 7 bases lay in between. DNA for the CDR3: TGTGCCAGCAGCCCCTCGTACAATGAGCAGTTCTTC. Residues: CASSPSYNEQFF.

The CDR3, as DNA: TGTGCCACCAGTGATTCGAGGGGGCCCTACGAGCAGTACTTC. This translates into CATSDSRGPYEQYF. This chain uses TRBV24-1 with TRBJ2-5; 7 bases line up with TRBD1. The end of the DNA is better explained by TRBJ2-7, so the J call may be wrong. CDR1 is KGHDR, CDR2 SFDVKD, per germline. This CDR3 is 14 amino acids long.

This rearrangement joins TRBV20-1 to TRBJ2-4; D may be TRBD1 or TRBD2 (5 bases each). The CDR3 loop spans 15 amino acids. The V end lost 6 bases, the J end lost 8 bases, and 23 bases lay between the germline ends. CDR1 is DFQATT, CDR2 SNEGSKA, per germline (reference sequence). CDR3 amino acids: CSAGAPGPSRDIQYF. CDR3 bases: TGCAGTGCAGGAGCCCCGGGACCTTCTAGAGACATTCAGTACTTC.

The count of this clonotype is one. The CDR3, as DNA: TGCAGTGCTTCCCTGGGAGTTTCCTATGGCTACACCTTC. Residues: CSASLGVSYGYTF. The chain is built from TRBV20-1 and TRBJ1-2; no clear D. V was clipped by 5 bases and J by 4 bases, with 14 bases between them. The V gene's germline CDR1 is DFQATT and CDR2 SNEGSKA (reference sequence). The CDR3 has 13 amino acids.

The rearrangement links TRBV24-1 to TRBJ2-5; the D is unclear. In germline, CDR1 is KGHDR, CDR2 SFDVKD. The length of the CDR3 is 13 residues. The V and J ends lost 12 bases and 2 bases respectively, with 15 bases between them. CDR3 sequence (DNA): TGTGCCTCCGCCGGTGTCCAACAAGAGACCCAGTACTTC. This translates into CASAGVQQETQYF.

This clonotype was counted many times. The V call is TRBV12-3 or TRBV12-4, the J call TRBJ2-7, with D possibly matching TRBD2 (5 bases). The CDR3 has 14 residues. Between the trimmed V and J ends, which lost 5 bases and 4 bases, there was a span of 15 bases. CDR3 bases: TGTGCCAGCAGTCCCCCGGGGAAGTATTACGAGCAGTACTTC. It specifies CASSPPGKYYEQYF.

The chain couples TRBV29-1 to TRBJ1-4, with a possible D match to TRBD1 (6 bases). Trimming stripped 2 bases from V and 8 bases from J, with 9 bases between. The CDR3 extends over 12 amino acids. CDR1 and CDR2 from the germline V gene are SQVTM and ANQGSEA. The CDR3 spells CSVEQGREKLFF. The CDR3 DNA reads TGCAGCGTTGAACAGGGGAGAGAAAAACTGTTTTTT.

CDR3 sequence: CASSTGLAGVDYEQYF. The CDR3 bases are TGTGCCAGCAGCACGGGACTAGCGGGAGTAGACTACGAGCAGTACTTC. The rearrangement links TRBV7-9 to TRBJ2-7; 14 bases line up with TRBD2. Trimming cost V 5 bases and J 3 bases; bases outside gene matches: 6. CDR1 and CDR2 (germline): SEHNR, FQNEAQ (reference sequence). This CDR3 region has 16 residues.

CDR3: CASSLFVPGLEEDDGEQFF. The CDR3 DNA sequence: TGTGCCAGCAGCTTATTCGTCCCGGGACTAGAGGAGGATGACGGTGAGCAGTTCTTC. V usage is TRBV5-6 and J usage is TRBJ2-1; TRBD2 matches at 8 bases. The V gene end was trimmed by 2 bases and the J gene end by 9 bases; junction bases not matched to a gene: 22. CDR3 length: 19 amino acids. The germline V gene encodes CDR1 SGHDT and CDR2 YYEEEE.

The chain carries TRBV6-2 or TRBV6-3 and TRBJ2-2; 11 nucleotides align to TRBD2. The ends lost 7 bases at V and 4 bases at J; junction bases unmatched: 2. Germline V gene lookup returns CDR1 MNHEY and CDR2 SVGEGT. CDR3 length equals 14 residues. As DNA, the CDR3 is TGTGCCAGCAACCTAGCGGGAGGCACCGGGGAGCTGTTTTTT. Its translation: CASNLAGGTGELFF.